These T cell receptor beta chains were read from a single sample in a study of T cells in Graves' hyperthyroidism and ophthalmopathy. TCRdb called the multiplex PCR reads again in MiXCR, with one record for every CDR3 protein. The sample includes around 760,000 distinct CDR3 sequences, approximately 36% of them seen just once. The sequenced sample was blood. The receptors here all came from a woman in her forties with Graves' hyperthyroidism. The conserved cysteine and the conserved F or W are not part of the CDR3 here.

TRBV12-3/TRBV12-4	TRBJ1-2	ASSRTGLNYGYT
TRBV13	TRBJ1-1	ASRGSLDAEAF
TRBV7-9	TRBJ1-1	ASSLPFGRESPEAF
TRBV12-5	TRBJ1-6	ASEPGQGSYSPLH
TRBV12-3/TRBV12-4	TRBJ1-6	ASGSQGTSPLH
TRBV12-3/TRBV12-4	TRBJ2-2	ASRRQGAGTGELF
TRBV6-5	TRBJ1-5	ASSTSDQPQH
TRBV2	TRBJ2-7	ASSEALYEQY
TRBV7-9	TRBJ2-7	ASSFQGGSYNEQY
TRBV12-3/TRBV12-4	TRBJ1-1	ASSLGRQGMNTEAF
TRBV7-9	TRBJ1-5	ASSFPITLGQPQH
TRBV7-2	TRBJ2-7	ASSWEEGGSYEQY
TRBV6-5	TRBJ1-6	ASSKGTGWSNSPLH
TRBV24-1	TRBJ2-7	ATSDGVQYEQY
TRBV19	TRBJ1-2	ASSSDLQGIYGYT
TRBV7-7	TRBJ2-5	ASSTGQGGNEQY
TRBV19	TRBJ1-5	ASSITGGHQPQH
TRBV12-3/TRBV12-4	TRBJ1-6	ASSLRAGNSPLH
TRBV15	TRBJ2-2	ATRVGANTGELF
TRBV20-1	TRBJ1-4	SGRTGDEKLF
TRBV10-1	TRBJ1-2	ASRRFPGDAKGYT
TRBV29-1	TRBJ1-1	SALTGGLNTEAF
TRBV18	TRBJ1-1	ASSPPYRGTEAF
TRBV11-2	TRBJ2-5	ASNRRLVQETQN
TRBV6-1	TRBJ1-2	ASSDPGYGYT
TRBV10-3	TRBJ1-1	ASGTVGERTEAF
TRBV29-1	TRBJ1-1	SVVGGTEAF
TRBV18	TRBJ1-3	ASSKGASGNTIY
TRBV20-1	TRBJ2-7	SARRSGYTFGQY
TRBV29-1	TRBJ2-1	SALGLAVEQF
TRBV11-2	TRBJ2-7	ASSFGKGAYEQY
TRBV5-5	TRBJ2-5	ASSPNGGETQY
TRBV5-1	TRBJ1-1	ASSLEGAPEAF
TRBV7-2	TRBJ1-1	ASSLRFPNTEAF
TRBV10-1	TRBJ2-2	ASGLAGFGGELF
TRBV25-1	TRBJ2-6	ANGGGQGGPGANVLT
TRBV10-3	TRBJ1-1	ASSQTRTGVNTEAF
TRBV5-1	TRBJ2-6	ATSGQSSGANVLT
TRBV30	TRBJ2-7	AWSVGTYYGQY
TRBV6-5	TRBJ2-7	ASSSAAYEQY
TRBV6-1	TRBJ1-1	ATTDFRFTEAF
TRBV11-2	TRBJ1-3	ASNEPGNTIY
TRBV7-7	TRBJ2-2	ASSLLEAGELF
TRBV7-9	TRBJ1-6	ASSLEQDEYGVNSPLH
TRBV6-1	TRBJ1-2	ASRIQGQDAGYT
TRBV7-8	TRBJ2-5	ASRGRGGSETQY
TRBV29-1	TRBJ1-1	SAARPGQGGYTEAF
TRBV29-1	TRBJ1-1	SVGGRLNTEAF
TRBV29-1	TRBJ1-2	SLASGDGYT
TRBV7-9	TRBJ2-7	ASSLDILGRANEQY
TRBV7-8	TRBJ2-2	ASSLMNTGELF
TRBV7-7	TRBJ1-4	ASSSTGGREKLF
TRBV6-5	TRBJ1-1	ASSYRNTEAF
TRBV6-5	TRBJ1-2	ASKRTTGDDGYT
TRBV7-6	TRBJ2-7	ASSLIAGEQY
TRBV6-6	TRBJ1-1	ASSRVGRTYTEAF
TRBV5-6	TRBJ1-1	ASSLLQGARTEAF